The 29 T cell receptor beta chains reported below all come from one sample, sequenced in a study of kidney transplant recipient with SARS-CoV-2 infection. A single record per CDR3 protein comes from TCRdb applying MiXCR to the reads. Found here are about 250,000 distinct CDR3 sequences, under 35% of them singletons; the top ten hold around 6.8%. The specimen was a blood sample, collected at baseline and on roughly day 110 from a kidney transplant recipient. These receptor sequences come from a male patient aged 25-45 years who had COVID-19 and was a kidney transplant recipient. Some of the T cells may derive from the graft donor.

This clonotype was counted many times. This sequence joins TRBV6-6 and TRBJ1-6; TRBD1 agrees at 10 bases. The CDR3 extends over 15 amino acids. The V segment lost 7 bases and the J segment 15 bases; nucleotides outside the gene matches: 15. Germline values: CDR1 MNHNY, CDR2 SVGAGI (reference sequence). This CDR3 is CASTQPDRGKRHLHF. The CDR3 DNA follows: TGTGCCAGCACGCAACCGGACAGGGGGAAACGGCACCTCCACTTT.

In this sample, this clonotype turned up many times. The chain uses TRBV15 and TRBJ1-2, with D uncertain. This CDR3 comprises 17 residues. Germline V lookup: CDR1 LNHNV, CDR2 YYDKDF (reference sequence). V lost 5 bases, J lost 4 bases, and 23 bases lay in between. The CDR3 loop reads CATSSSARCGKTYGYTF. The CDR3 DNA reads TGTGCCACCAGCTCGAGCGCAAGGTGTGGAAAGACCTATGGCTACACCTTC.

The chain has TRBV27 and TRBJ2-6; 9 bases align to TRBD1. Germline-derived CDR1 and CDR2 are MNHEY and SMNVEV (reference sequence). Germline trimming cut 5 bases from V and 0 bases from J; bases unmatched to any gene: 11. This CDR3 has 19 residues. CDR3 coding DNA: TGTGCCAGCAGTATACTCCGGGACAGGGTGAACTCTGGGGCCAACGTCCTGACTTTC. Translation gives CASSILRDRVNSGANVLTF.

The chain links TRBV9 to TRBJ2-3; D remains unclear. CDR1 SGDLS and CDR2 YYNGEE come from the germline V gene. The CDR3 loop spans 14 amino acids. The V and J ends lost 6 bases and 3 bases respectively, with 14 bases between them. The CDR3 DNA follows: TGTGCCAGCACCAAATCAACATGGACAGATACGCAGTATTTT. Protein sequence: CASTKSTWTDTQYF. Combining the CDR3 with reference TRBV9 and TRBJ2-3 gives the whole variable domain DSGVTQTPKHLITATGQRVTLRCSPRSGDLSVYWYQQSLDQGLQFLIQYYNGEERAKGNILERFSAQQFPDLHSELNLSSLELGDSALYFCASTKSTWTDTQYFGPGTRLTVL.

This clonotype occurred a few times. The CDR3 DNA reads as TGTGCCAGCAGCGTAGGACGGATTTACACAGATACGCAGTATTTT. The encoded protein is CASSVGRIYTDTQYF. The chain recombines TRBV9 with TRBJ2-3, with D hard to call. There are 15 residues in the CDR3. The germline gives CDR1 SGDLS, CDR2 YYNGEE. V was cut by 0 bases and J by 2 bases, with 10 bases left in between.

As to this clonotype: Being one base from a much bigger clone, this may be a read error. The gene calls are TRBV9 and TRBJ1-1; D gene ambiguous. The CDR3 sequence is 14 residues long. Trimming left V 4 bases short and J 0 bases short, with 10 bases between. Germline V gene data show CDR1 as SGDLS and CDR2 as YYNGEE. As DNA, the CDR3 is TGTGCCAGCAGCCTACAGAGATTGAACACTGAAGCTTTCTTT. This encodes CASSLQRLNTEAFF.

This clonotype appeared once. A much larger clone differs by one base, so this may be a read error. The chain joins TRBV12-3 or TRBV12-4 to TRBJ2-7; 11 bases line up with TRBD2. This CDR3 is built from 14 residues. V lost 5 bases to trimming and J lost 5 bases; unmatched junction nucleotides: 5. CDR3 protein: CASSTGLAAHEQYF. In DNA form, the CDR3 reads TGTGCCAGCAGTACGGGACTAGCGGCCCACGAGCAGTACTTC.

In regard to this clonotype: The CDR3 ends on some other residue instead of the conserved phenylalanine or tryptophan, so this is likely a read error. The V and J genes are TRBV12-3 or TRBV12-4 and TRBJ1-2; D is undetermined. The V end was cut by 5 bases, the J end by 8 bases, with 27 bases between. The CDR3 contains 17 residues. CDR3 nucleotides: TGTGCCAGCAGTCCCTGCTACAGCTTCCGAAAGACCTACGGCTACACCCTC. It translates to CASSPCYSFRKTYGYTL.

As concerns this clonotype: Germline and junction disagree at one end, which may indicate a read error. The chain recombines TRBV10-3 with TRBJ2-7; D is uncertain. Germline-derived CDR1 and CDR2 are ENHRY and SYGVKD. The CDR3 runs to 11 residues. The CDR3 sequence: CATSVSYGQYF. The DNA for the CDR3 is TGTGCCACCAGTGTGTCCTACGGGCAGTACTTC.

Of note for this clonotype: It may be a read error: a sequence one base away is much more abundant. The chain links TRBV11-2 to TRBJ2-2; 9 positions match TRBD1. Germline V gene sequence: CDR1 SGHAT, CDR2 FQNNGV. V shed 11 bases, J shed 0 bases, and the junction held 7 bases outside the gene matches. This CDR3 has 15 residues. CDR3 amino acids: CAGTTGGTNTGELFF. The CDR3 DNA sequence: TGTGCCGGCACCACAGGGGGCACGAACACCGGGGAGCTGTTTTTT.

Ten or more counts support this clonotype. This chain joins TRBV4-2 and TRBJ1-5; no reliable D call. CDR1 LGHNA and CDR2 YNFKEQ come from the germline V gene. The V gene lost 4 bases and the J gene lost 4 bases, with 14 bases spanning the gap. CDR3 length equals 15 residues. The CDR3 sequence: CASSPPGRKNQPQHF. The CDR3 DNA reads as TGTGCCAGCAGCCCCCCCGGACGGAAAAATCAGCCCCAGCATTTT.

Of note for this clonotype: A read error may explain this, as a much larger clone is one base away. This chain links TRBV19 with TRBJ1-4; D not resolved. Germline-derived CDR1 and CDR2 are LNHDA and SQIVND (reference sequence). The CDR3 has 15 amino acids. V was clipped by 7 bases and J by 2 bases, with 14 bases between them. This CDR3 reads CASNPSAFTNEKLFF. The CDR3 DNA reads TGTGCCAGTAATCCGTCAGCATTTACTAATGAAAAACTGTTTTTT.

This clonotype was recorded once. Sequence at one end of the junction differs from germline and may be a read error. V and J are TRBV16 and TRBJ1-1, with TRBD1 matching over 10 bases. Germline CDR1 is KGHSY and CDR2 is FQNENV. The CDR3 runs to 16 residues. The CDR3 loop reads CASSPLLGQGSTEASF. Here the CDR3 DNA reads TGTGCCAGCAGCCCCTTACTGGGACAGGGGTCCACTGAAGCTTCCTTT.

Remarks on this clonotype: A much bigger clone sits one base away, suggesting this may be a read error. The chain uses TRBV6-4 and TRBJ2-1; 7 bases align to TRBD2. The CDR3 runs 18 residues. Germline V lookup: CDR1 MRHNA, CDR2 SNTAGT. In nucleotides, the CDR3 is TGTGCCAGCAGTGACTCGACCGGGGGGACGGGGTTAGTGGATGAGCAGTCCTTC. Translated: CASSDSTGGTGLVDEQSF.

This clonotype was counted at least ten times. This chain connects TRBV5-1 to TRBJ2-7; 8 bases fit TRBD1. V was clipped by 1 base and J by 2 bases; unmatched bases: 8. This CDR3 has 16 amino acids. CDR1 SGHRS and CDR2 YFSETQ come from the germline V gene. DNA of the CDR3: TGCGCCAGCAGCTTGTTCGGACAGGGTCCCCCCTACGAGCAGTACTTC. It codes for CASSLFGQGPPYEQYF.

V gene TRBV7-9 combines with J gene TRBJ2-1; TRBD1 is a possible D gene (5 bases). Trimming removed 2 bases at V and 4 bases at J, with 12 bases between. This CDR3 spans 15 amino acids. The germline gives CDR1 SEHNR, CDR2 FQNEAQ (reference sequence). The CDR3 DNA reads TGTGCCAGCAGCTTAACAGGTCTCCAATACAATGAGCAGTTCTTC. Translation: CASSLTGLQYNEQFF. The variable domain in full, with the rest retrieved from reference TRBV7-9 and TRBJ2-1, is DTGVSQNPRHKITKRGQNVTFRCDPISEHNRLYWYRQTLGQGPEFLTYFQNEAQLEKSRLLSDRFSAERPKGSFSTLEIQRTEQGDSAMYLCASSLTGLQYNEQFFGPGTRLTVL.

The chain carries TRBV6-2 or TRBV6-3 and TRBJ2-1; either TRBD1 or TRBD2 may supply D (5 bases each). The V end lost 6 bases, the J end lost 5 bases, and 17 bases lay between the germline ends. The CDR3 extends over 15 amino acids. Germline-derived CDR1 and CDR2 are MNHEY and SVGEGT. Written as DNA, the CDR3 is TGTGCCAGCAGATACACCGGGACGGACCACAATGAGCAGTTCTTC. It specifies CASRYTGTDHNEQFF.

This clonotype was recorded many times. The V call is TRBV5-1, the J call TRBJ2-7; 10 bases fit TRBD2. Germline V CDR1 and CDR2: SGHRS, YFSETQ. CDR3 length equals 14 residues. Trimming cost V 5 bases and J 4 bases; bases outside gene matches: 6. The CDR3 here is CASRMGLAFYEQYF. As DNA, the CDR3 is TGCGCCAGCAGAATGGGACTAGCGTTTTACGAGCAGTACTTC.

This clonotype came up once. Given the absence of the conserved phenylalanine or tryptophan at the CDR3 end, a read error is likely. V and J are TRBV11-2 and TRBJ1-2; D gene unclear. V lost 5 bases, J lost 4 bases, and 23 bases lay in between. The germline gives CDR1 SGHAT, CDR2 FQNNGV. The CDR3 totals 17 residues. CDR3 in amino acids: CASSVDLTSRKTYGYTL. CDR3 sequence (DNA): TGTGCCAGCAGCGTGGATTTAACAAGCAGAAAGACCTATGGCTACACCCTC.

Note on this clonotype: This may come from a read error, since a much larger clone is one base off. V gene TRBV7-9 combines with J gene TRBJ1-2; D remains unclear. Germline V gene sequence: CDR1 SEHNR, CDR2 FQNEAQ (reference sequence). V gave up 5 bases and J gave up 4 bases, with 23 bases separating them. This CDR3 comprises 17 residues. CDR3 loop: CASSNARYHGKTYGYTF. The CDR3 DNA follows: TGTGCCAGCAGCAATGCAAGATACCATGGAAAGACCTATGGCTACACCTTC.

This clonotype was picked up many times. V is TRBV19 and J is TRBJ1-4; the D is unclear. Trimming took off 2 bases at V and 0 bases at J, with 4 bases between the two ends. The CDR3 is 14 residues long. Per germline, CDR1 LNHDA and CDR2 SQIVND (reference sequence). The CDR3: CASSIMATNEKLFF. The CDR3 nucleotides read TGTGCCAGTAGTATAATGGCAACTAATGAAAAACTGTTTTTT.

This clonotype was observed many times. The gene calls are TRBV6-6 and TRBJ2-1; D possibly corresponds to TRBD1 (6 bases). Deletions cut 4 bases from V and 10 bases from J, with 11 bases between. CDR3 length: 12 residues. Germline CDR1 and CDR2: MNHNY and SVGAGI (reference sequence). The CDR3 protein is CASSSQGDEQFF. CDR3 sequence (DNA): TGTGCCAGCAGTTCACAGGGTGACGAGCAGTTCTTC.

On this clonotype itself: A read error may explain this, as a much larger clone is one base away. This chain connects TRBV19 to TRBJ1-2; D is undetermined. Trimming took 5 bases from V and 7 from J, leaving 26 bases between them. The CDR3 totals 17 residues. CDR1 and CDR2 (germline): LNHDA, SQIVND (reference sequence). The CDR3 loop reads CASSDTETNRKTCGYTF. DNA of the CDR3: TGTGCCAGTAGTGACACGGAGACAAATCGAAAGACCTGTGGCTACACCTTC.

About this clonotype itself: One base away lies a much larger clone, so this may be a sequencing read error. This chain uses TRBV7-9 with TRBJ2-6; D unclear. This CDR3 has 17 residues. Per the germline V gene, CDR1 is SEHNR and CDR2 is FQNEAQ (reference sequence). CDR3 bases: TGTGCCGGCAGCATAGTGATCTCACAAAGTCGGGCCAACGTCCTGACTTTC. This codes for CAGSIVISQSRANVLTF.

Regarding this clonotype: An end of the junction does not agree with germline; a read error may underlie this. J is TRBJ1-6 and V is TRBV9, with D possibly TRBD1 on 6 matching bases. The CDR3 has 17 residues. The germline CDR1 and CDR2 sequences are SGDLS and YYNGEE. CDR3 residues: CASSERLGAVYNPPLHF. For the CDR3, the DNA is TGTGCCAGCAGCGAGCGGTTGGGGGCGGTTTATAATCCACCCCTCCACTTT.

This clonotype was recorded at least ten times. The J gene is TRBJ1-1, the V gene TRBV3-1; D not resolved. The V end lost 5 bases, the J end lost 4 bases, and 23 bases lay between the germline ends. The CDR3 has 17 amino acids. The germline V gene has CDR1 LGHDT and CDR2 YNNKEL (reference sequence). CDR3 loop: CASSGYVPISIRTEAFF. The CDR3 nucleotides read TGTGCCAGCAGCGGTTACGTTCCCATTTCAATTCGCACTGAAGCTTTCTTT.

A note on this clonotype: A much bigger clone sits one base away, suggesting this may be a read error. This rearrangement joins TRBV2 to TRBJ1-2; no clear D. Germline CDR1 is SNHLY and CDR2 is FYNNEI. This CDR3 contains 13 residues. The CDR3 loop reads CAGSEKGDYGYTF. The CDR3 nucleotides are TGTGCCGGCAGTGAAAAGGGCGACTATGGCTACACCTTC.

This clonotype was recorded many times. This chain links TRBV5-1 with TRBJ2-7; possible D gene TRBD2, 5 bases. Trimming pared 5 bases from V and 0 bases from J, leaving 12 bases between. Per the germline V gene, CDR1 is SGHRS and CDR2 is YFSETQ. The CDR3 consists of 14 residues. The CDR3 DNA is TGCGCCAGCAGTCCAAGAGCGGACTCCTACGAGCAGTACTTC. Amino acids: CASSPRADSYEQYF.

In this sample, this clonotype turned up many times. This chain uses TRBV6-2 or TRBV6-3 with TRBJ1-5; D ambiguous. V lost 2 bases, J lost 7 bases, and 15 bases lay in between. Per germline, CDR1 MNHEY and CDR2 SVGEGT. The CDR3 loop spans 15 amino acids. Here the CDR3 reads CASSYGVGWEQPQHF. The CDR3 DNA is TGTGCCAGCAGTTACGGCGTGGGGTGGGAGCAGCCCCAGCATTTT.